What follows are 15 T cell receptor beta chains derived from one specimen sequenced in a study of blood T cell repertoires in COVID-19 (TCRdb year 2020). The library was made by the immunoSEQ multiplex PCR assay. TCRdb's version of the immuneACCESS table is confined to in-frame rearrangements and falls short of the full clone set. An unresolved V gene accounts for under half of the shortfall where checked; the remainder is of unknown origin. The sample data list 55,000 to 75,000 clones, and roughly 77% of these were observed just once. The top ten hold 9.2% of the sample. Material for sequencing was peripheral blood. These receptors were taken from a human donor in a cohort sampled during active COVID-19.

CDR3 protein: CASSPRGFGETQYF. The DNA of the CDR3 is TGTGCCAGCTCACCCCGGGGATTTGGTGAGACCCAGTACTTC. The chain uses TRBV18 and TRBJ2-5, with D perhaps TRBD2 (5 bases). The CDR3 covers 14 residues. The V gene's germline CDR1 is KGHSH and CDR2 LQKENI. The V gene lost 3 bases and the J gene lost 5 bases, with 13 bases spanning the gap.

The chain combines TRBV6-5 with TRBJ1-3; TRBD1 matches at 7 bases. CDR3 size: 15 residues. With V trimmed by 6 bases and J by 4 bases, 9 bases remained unmatched. Germline CDR1 MNHEY, CDR2 SVGAGI. CDR3 protein: CASSTDRAAGNTIYF. In DNA form, the CDR3 reads TGTGCCAGCAGCACCGACAGGGCGGCGGGAAACACCATATATTTT.

This chain uses TRBV15 with TRBJ1-4; TRBD1 agrees at 7 bases. Losses at the gene ends were 1 base for V and 6 bases for J; bases not matched to a gene: 5. In germline, CDR1 is LNHNV, CDR2 YYDKDF (reference sequence). This CDR3 has 15 residues. The CDR3 is CATSRGRQGDEKLFF. CDR3 sequence (DNA): TGTGCCACCAGCAGAGGGAGACAGGGCGATGAAAAACTGTTTTTT.

A few counts support this clone. This sequence joins TRBV23-1 and TRBJ1-5; D gene uncertain. Being an ORF, TRBV23-1 has a function that is uncertain. This CDR3 has 18 amino acids. The V end was cut by 0 bases, the J end by 0 bases, with 15 bases between. The CDR3 loop reads CASSQSKNWYFSNQPQHF. Here the CDR3 DNA reads TGCGCCAGCAGTCAATCGAAAAATTGGTACTTTAGCAATCAGCCCCAGCATTTT.

The chain carries TRBV19 and TRBJ1-1; 7 positions match TRBD1. V was clipped by 7 bases and J by 4 bases; unmatched bases: 18. Germline V gives CDR1 LNHDA, CDR2 SQIVND (reference sequence). This CDR3 contains 17 residues. The CDR3 is CASTSWGQIDGGTEAFF. CDR3 bases: TGTGCCAGTACCTCTTGGGGACAGATTGATGGTGGCACTGAAGCTTTCTTT. The complete variable domain, with remaining parts taken from reference TRBV19 and TRBJ1-1, reads DGGITQSPKYLFRKEGQNVTLSCEQNLNHDAMYWYRQDPGQGLRLIYYSQIVNDFQKGDIAEGYSVSREKKESFPLTVTSAQKNPTAFYLCASTSWGQIDGGTEAFFGQGTRLTVV.

The chain uses TRBV28 and TRBJ1-2, with D possibly being TRBD1 (6 bases). Trimming removed 5 bases at V and 6 bases at J, with 19 bases between. The CDR3 extends over 15 amino acids. The germline CDR1 and CDR2 sequences are MDHEN and SYDVKM. The CDR3 DNA reads TGTGCCAGCAGTCCTTCAGGGGACTATTTCGATGGCTACACCTTC. Amino acids: CASSPSGDYFDGYTF.

V and J are TRBV24-1 and TRBJ2-7; TRBD1 aligns across 8 bases. The CDR3 sequence is 15 residues long. The ends lost 7 bases at V and 3 bases at J; junction bases unmatched: 10. Germline CDR1 KGHDR, CDR2 SFDVKD. This CDR3 reads CATSVGTGPYYEQYF. In nucleotides, the CDR3 is TGTGCCACCAGCGTAGGGACAGGACCCTACTACGAGCAGTACTTC.

V gene TRBV28 combines with J gene TRBJ1-2, with D tentatively TRBD1 (6 bases). The CDR3 totals 12 residues. The germline V gene has CDR1 MDHEN and CDR2 SYDVKM. V shed 9 bases and J shed 8 bases, with 16 bases lying between them. CDR3 in DNA: TGTGCCAGTTCGGCGGGGGCAAGGGGCTACACCTTC. It translates to CASSAGARGYTF.

V and J are TRBV5-6 and TRBJ1-5; D uncertain. This CDR3 is 13 amino acids long. Looked up from germline, CDR1 is SGHDT and CDR2 is YYEEEE. V was shortened by 2 bases and J by 4 bases, with 7 bases between the two germline ends. In DNA, the CDR3 is TGTGCCAGCAGCTTCCAGTTAAATCAGCCCCAGCATTTT. Translating gives CASSFQLNQPQHF.

The chain carries TRBV7-8 and TRBJ1-5, with D possibly being TRBD1 (5 bases). In germline, CDR1 is SGHVS, CDR2 FQNEAQ. There are 16 residues in the CDR3. V lost 4 bases and J lost 6, with 19 bases in between. The CDR3 region has the DNA TGTGCCAGCAGCTCCAGTTGGGGGGACGGAGGTCAGCCCCAGCATTTT. This sequence encodes CASSSSWGDGGQPQHF.

The gene calls are TRBV28 and TRBJ1-1; the D is unclear. Trimming left V 4 bases short and J 7 bases short, with 10 bases between. This CDR3 has 12 residues. In germline, CDR1 is MDHEN, CDR2 SYDVKM. The CDR3 region has the DNA TGTGCCAGCAGTTCAGTTTTTCTTGAAGCTTTCTTT. Translation: CASSSVFLEAFF.

The chain recombines TRBV27 with TRBJ2-1, with a tentative D call TRBD2 (6 bases). V dropped 1 base and J dropped 5 bases, with 15 bases sitting between them. Germline V CDR1 and CDR2: MNHEY, SMNVEV (reference sequence). This CDR3 region has 16 residues. The CDR3 reads CASSLFPGVPDNEQFF. DNA for the CDR3: TGTGCCAGCAGTTTATTTCCGGGAGTTCCTGACAATGAGCAGTTCTTC.

Relative to its sample, this clone is medium-sized (0.01 to 0.1%). J is TRBJ1-3 and V is TRBV6-6; 11 bases match TRBD1. CDR1 and CDR2 from the germline V gene are MNHNY and SVGAGI (reference sequence). With V trimmed by 5 bases and J by 4 bases, 13 bases remained unmatched. The CDR3 length is 18 residues. In nucleotides, the CDR3 is TGTGCCAGCAGTCGAAACGCCGGACAGGGGGCGATCGGAAACACCATATATTTT. This gives the protein CASSRNAGQGAIGNTIYF.

The chain has TRBV11-1 and TRBJ2-1; 10 nucleotides match TRBD2. Per the germline V gene, CDR1 is SGHAT and CDR2 is FQDESV (reference sequence). CDR3 length: 15 amino acids. V lost 7 bases and J lost 8; bases outside the gene matches: 11. The DNA of the CDR3 is TGTGCCAGCACTTCAGTCCCTAGCGGGAGCTATGAGCAGTTCTTC. As protein: CASTSVPSGSYEQFF.

The chain links TRBV4-3 to TRBJ2-7; a weak D match, TRBD2 (5 bases). This CDR3 region has 15 residues. In germline, CDR1 is LGHNA, CDR2 YSLEER. V shed 0 bases and J shed 6 bases, with 15 bases lying between them. The CDR3 spells CASSQEGSGVTEQYF. Here the CDR3 DNA reads TGCGCCAGCAGCCAAGAGGGGAGTGGGGTGACCGAGCAGTACTTC.